These T cell receptor beta chains were read from a single sample in a study of T cells in narcolepsy. Using immunoSEQ multiplex PCR, the repertoire was profiled, and TCRdb retains in-frame clones only, with some absent. The table records 37,000 or so clones, roughly 88% of them present only once. The sequenced sample consisted of CD45RA- memory CD4+ T cells from PBMCs. All receptors come from a human donor with narcolepsy. CDR3s leave out the opening cysteine and the closing phenylalanine or tryptophan. Part of the rows lack a size; the others show once, few, many or a class for expanded clones.

TRBV18	.	TRBJ2-2	ASSLAYPGELF
TRBV5-4	.	TRBJ2-2	AQSEGSNTGELF
TRBV27	.	TRBJ1-6	ASSETGFNSPLH
TRBV10-2	.	TRBJ2-7	ASLTSGSYEQY
TRBV27	once	TRBJ1-4	ASSPGGNEKLF
TRBV7-3	.	TRBJ2-3	ASSPHGASGTDTQY
TRBV7-2	.	TRBJ2-7	ASSRDELAGRSEQY
TRBV5-4	.	TRBJ2-6	ASGRSVTRQSRANVLT
TRBV29-1	once	TRBJ2-7	SVGPGGTGRDEQY
TRBV15	.	TRBJ2-6	ATSREGTGANVLT
TRBV21-1	.	TRBJ2-2	ASAEGLAGVGTGELF
TRBV7-2	.	TRBJ2-7	ASSQTGRKYEQY
TRBV5-1	.	.	ASSAGTGYEQY
TRBV6-5	few	TRBJ2-7	ATSGGYEQY
TRBV2	.	TRBJ2-5	ASSFDRRGTQY
TRBV27	.	TRBJ1-3	ASSFQGVPGNTIY
TRBV7-2	.	TRBJ2-5	ASSLRGPTGETQY
TRBV6-5	.	TRBJ2-1	ASSSRLYNEQF
TRBV30	.	TRBJ1-4	AWNSPLATNEKLF
TRBV7-9	.	TRBJ2-3	ASSLEGSTDTQY
TRBV4-1	.	TRBJ2-1	ASSSQAYEQF
TRBV15	.	TRBJ1-1	ATSRAGGGRHNTEAF
TRBV12-5	.	TRBJ2-1	ASGPRLYNEQF
TRBV4-3	.	TRBJ2-1	ASSREAGGSYNEQF
TRBV28	.	TRBJ2-3	ASSPWGQGSTDTQY
TRBV29-1	few	TRBJ2-7	SVADRAYSYEQY
TRBV19	few	TRBJ2-7	ASSTGLEFYEQY
TRBV18	few	TRBJ2-1	ASSPSTRSYNEQF